Sequencing of this T cell receptor beta chain was carried out in a study of control samples from healthy donors and cancer patients. Sequenced by immunoSEQ multiplex PCR; TCRdb stores in-frame clones only, minus some. Of under 85,000 clones listed, roughly 80% are singletons. This clone was counted a single time. Germline CDR1 and CDR2: MNHEY and SVGAGI. This CDR3 comprises 14 residues. J was trimmed by 5 bases and V by 4 bases; bases with no gene match: 2. The sequencing sample was made of PBMCs. This rearrangement joins TRBV6-5 to TRBJ1-4; 9 bases line up with TRBD1. This clonotype originated in a woman aged 45-60 years with lung cancer. The CDR3 region has the DNA TGTGCCAGCAGTTCGACAGGGGGAAATGAAAAACTGTTTTTT. Its protein product is CASSSTGGNEKLFF.